Here is one T cell receptor (beta chain) with its context. This record comes from a study of blood T cell repertoires in COVID-19. The CDR3 is 17 amino acids. CDR1 is SGHTA and CDR2 is FQGNSA in the germline V gene. V dropped 1 base and J dropped 5; count of bases not matched to a gene: 5. This table comes from immunoSEQ multiplex PCR, and its TCRdb copy is limited to in-frame clones, with some not included. The sample lists approximately 320,000 clones; 87% were seen once. The source is a woman under 30 who had recovered from COVID-19. Sequences were obtained from PBMCs or T cells enriched from blood (not recorded which). V and J are TRBV7-2 and TRBJ2-2, with 12 positions matching TRBD2. The CDR3 here is CASSLGAGTSGTGELFF. Written as DNA, the CDR3 is TGTGCCAGCAGCTTAGGAGCCGGGACTAGCGGGACCGGGGAGCTGTTTTTT.